This record concerns one T cell receptor beta chain sequence. Those enrolled, adults aged roughly 18 to 89 years, came from around 24 US areas. These data come from a study of blood T cell repertoires in COVID-19. Generated by immunoSEQ multiplex PCR, the TCRdb table keeps only in-frame clones and is missing some. The sample records around 250,000 clones, roughly four fifths being singletons. The specimen sequenced was PBMCs or T cells enriched from blood (not recorded which). This sequence was found in a middle-aged man who had been exposed to COVID-19.

The CDR3 sequence: CASSQEPGRVNTEAFF. CDR3 in DNA: TGTGCCAGCAGCCAAGAACCGGGCAGGGTTAACACTGAAGCTTTCTTT. V is TRBV14 and J is TRBJ1-1, with a possible D match to TRBD1 (5 bases). The ends were cut back, 0 bases at V and 2 bases at J, with 13 bases in the middle. Germline loops: CDR1 SGHDN, CDR2 FVKESK. The CDR3 is 16 residues long.